This T cell receptor (beta chain) is drawn from a study of tumor-infiltrating lymphocytes in primary liver carcinoma. Germline V gene data show CDR1 as SGHKS and CDR2 as YYEKEE (reference sequence). The V gene lost 4 bases and the J gene lost 9 bases, with 13 bases spanning the gap. This CDR3 is built from 12 residues. RNA and DNA were co-extracted from approximately 20-30 mg of unsorted bulk tissue. TCR beta cDNA was made from 450 to 600 ng total RNA with a constant-region primer. Researchers made the TCR beta libraries by running three nested multiplex PCR rounds with slightly modified ARM-PCR. PCR rounds one and two used TRBV1-TRBV30 forward primers with a C-beta reverse primer for around 10 cycles each. One entry per CDR3 protein results from TCRdb running MiXCR on the multiplex PCR reads. Among around 40,000 distinct CDR3 sequences, around 70% were seen once, and the ten largest hold about 20%.

The clonotype comes from a man between 35 and 55 years old with primary liver carcinoma and hepatitis B virus infection. The rearrangement links TRBV5-5 to TRBJ1-2; D not resolved. The sequenced sample was liver tumor tissue from sampling region 2. Noted subset: tumor region T2, inferior pole. CDR3 nucleotide sequence: TGTGCCAGCAGCCTGAACCTCTGGAGCTACACCTTC. Translated: CASSLNLWSYTF.